This TCR beta chain was profiled in a study of a mutant IDH1 vaccine in newly diagnosed glioma. Study background: The initiation of vaccination occurred 4-6 weeks after radiotherapy alone, or with temozolomide cycles.

Profiled with immunoSEQ multiplex PCR; TCRdb holds only in-frame clones, not every one. Among roughly 50,000 clones, less than 85% were seen once, and the ten largest hold over 4.5%. Time point described: week 47, end of study. Each dose delivered 300 ug of mutant IDH1 20-mer peptide subcutaneously with imiquimod. Comment on this clone: Its antigen is currently unknown.

Germline CDR1 reads LNHNV; CDR2 reads YYDKDF (reference sequence). After removal of 6 bases from V and 1 base from J, the junction contained 5 bases not matched to a gene. The CDR3 is made up of 17 amino acids. The V and J genes are TRBV15 and TRBJ2-2; 13 bases are shared with TRBD2. The source was PBMCs, collected from a glioma patient whose treatment included an IDH1 peptide vaccine. The TCR comes from a woman aged 40-49 years with glioma. Some clones in this sample may be carry-over from other donors' samples. In DNA, the CDR3 is TGTGCCACCAGGGGACTAGCGGGGAGGGAGAACACCGGGGAGCTGTTTTTT. Its translation is CATRGLAGRENTGELFF.